These 29 T cell receptor beta chains were sequenced from one sample in a study of identical twins. TCRdb processed the 5' RACE reads anew with MiXCR; each CDR3 protein has one entry. The table has around 1.7 million distinct CDR3 sequences, 25% to 35% seen once. The sequenced material came from cord blood. The receptors derive from a newborn girl in good health.

This clonotype was seen at least ten times. The chain has TRBV6-6 and TRBJ2-7, with D uncertain. From germline, CDR1 is MNHNY and CDR2 SVGAGI (reference sequence). This CDR3 has 12 amino acids. Trimming took 2 bases from V and 4 from J, leaving 6 bases between them. CDR3 nucleotides: TGTGCCAGCAGTTACAGGGTTTACGAGCAGTACTTC. As protein: CASSYRVYEQYF.

The chain employs TRBV20-1 and TRBJ1-1; 9 positions match TRBD1. Unmatched junction bases numbered 8, after V lost 0 bases and J lost 6 bases. This CDR3 comprises 15 residues. CDR1 and CDR2 (germline): DFQATT, SNEGSKA (reference sequence). CDR3 region: CSARDLWTGEPEAFF. The CDR3 DNA reads TGCAGTGCTAGAGATCTTTGGACAGGGGAACCTGAAGCTTTCTTT.

The CDR3 DNA follows: TGTGCCAGCCTGTTTGACACTGAAGCTTTCTTT. This codes for CASLFDTEAFF. The chain carries TRBV25-1 and TRBJ1-1; D gene ambiguous. CDR3 length: 11 amino acids. V gave up 8 bases and J gave up 3 bases, with 7 bases separating them. The V gene's germline CDR1 is MGHDK and CDR2 SYGVNS.

The rearrangement links TRBV4-1 to TRBJ2-3; 15 positions agree with TRBD2. V was clipped by 1 base and J by 2 bases; unmatched bases: 4. Germline V lookup: CDR1 MGHRA, CDR2 YSYEKL. The CDR3 is 18 amino acids. The CDR3 coding sequence is TGCGCCAGCAGCCAAGTGGGACTAGCGGGAGGATTCACAGATACGCAGTATTTT. It encodes CASSQVGLAGGFTDTQYF.

The chain carries TRBV15 and TRBJ2-3; 10 positions agree with TRBD2. Losses at the gene ends were 4 bases for V and 4 bases for J; bases not matched to a gene: 2. Looked up from germline, CDR1 is LNHNV and CDR2 is YYDKDF (reference sequence). This CDR3 region has 14 residues. CDR3 residues: CATSTSGGPDTQYF. CDR3 DNA sequence: TGTGCCACCAGCACTAGCGGGGGCCCAGATACGCAGTATTTT.

V gene TRBV6-6 combines with J gene TRBJ2-1; tentatively, D is TRBD1 (6 bases). The germline V and J ends were trimmed by 8 bases and 4 bases, with 18 bases remaining between them. In germline, CDR1 is MNHNY, CDR2 SVGAGI (reference sequence). This CDR3 region has 15 residues. Here the CDR3 DNA reads TGTGCCAGCGGTACCTTGGGGGCCGCGTACAATGAGCAGTTCTTC. Protein: CASGTLGAAYNEQFF.

This clonotype was observed a handful of times. The chain recombines TRBV6-2 or TRBV6-3 with TRBJ1-4; no clear D. The germline V gene has CDR1 MNHEY and CDR2 SVGEGT. V was shortened by 2 bases and J by 5 bases, with 9 bases between the two germline ends. The CDR3 length is 14 residues. The CDR3 region has the DNA TGTGCCAGCAGTTACCCGGCGAAGAATGAAAAACTGTTTTTT. The encoded protein is CASSYPAKNEKLFF.

This clonotype showed up just a few times. CDR3 nucleotides: TGTGCCAGCAGCTTAAGTATAACCCAAGAGACCCAGTACTTC. Translating gives CASSLSITQETQYF. This chain joins TRBV11-2 and TRBJ2-5; no reliable D call. Germline V gives CDR1 SGHAT, CDR2 FQNNGV. The V end was cut by 2 bases, the J end by 1 base, with 8 bases between. The CDR3 extends over 14 amino acids.

This clonotype has just a few counts. The gene calls are TRBV28 and TRBJ2-5; TRBD2 aligns across 7 bases. CDR3 size: 13 residues. CDR1 is MDHEN, CDR2 SYDVKM, per germline. Unmatched junction bases numbered 6, after V lost 6 bases and J lost 5 bases. The CDR3 bases are TGTGCCAGCAGATGGGGGGGGGTGGAGACCCAGTACTTC. Its translation is CASRWGGVETQYF.

The V gene is TRBV12-3 or TRBV12-4, the J gene TRBJ2-5, with 11 bases aligning to TRBD2. The CDR3 runs to 13 residues. Germline trimming cut 4 bases from V and 11 bases from J; bases unmatched to any gene: 6. CDR3: CASSSSGGLEQYF. DNA of the CDR3: TGTGCCAGCAGTTCTAGCGGGGGGTTAGAGCAGTACTTC.

The chain employs TRBV3-1 and TRBJ2-1; perhaps TRBD1 as D (5 bases). This CDR3 has 14 residues. Trimming removed 0 bases from V and 6 bases from J, with 9 bases in between. CDR1 LGHDT and CDR2 YNNKEL come from the germline V gene (reference sequence). The CDR3 sequence: CASSQEFRANEQFF. CDR3 nucleotides: TGTGCCAGCAGCCAAGAATTCAGGGCCAATGAGCAGTTCTTC.

In this sample, this clonotype turned up a few times. The J gene is TRBJ1-5, the V gene TRBV4-1, with D perhaps TRBD1 (5 bases). Deletions cut 3 bases from V and 2 bases from J, with 17 bases between. Germline V gene sequence: CDR1 MGHRA, CDR2 YSYEKL. The CDR3 covers 17 residues. In nucleotides, the CDR3 is TGCGCCAGCAGCCAGGAGGGAAAGGGGTACGGCAATCAGCCCCAGCATTTT. Translation: CASSQEGKGYGNQPQHF.

The CDR3 loop reads CISSSTRVASDTQYF. Here the CDR3 DNA reads TGTATCAGCAGTTCCACTCGGGTAGCGTCAGATACGCAGTATTTT. The chain joins TRBV27 to TRBJ2-3, with D tentatively TRBD2 (5 bases). The CDR3 spans 15 residues. The germline gives CDR1 MNHEY, CDR2 SMNVEV (reference sequence).

The rearrangement links TRBV12-3 or TRBV12-4 to TRBJ1-6; no reliable D call. The CDR3 runs to 14 residues. Trimming took off 3 bases at V and 6 bases at J, with 9 bases between the two ends. The CDR3 DNA reads TGTGCCAGCAGTTTTCTTCGGACTAATTCACCCCTCCACTTT. Amino acids: CASSFLRTNSPLHF.

Details on this clonotype: The junction and the germline gene differ at one end; a read error may be behind it. This chain joins TRBV7-9 and TRBJ2-7, with TRBD1 matching over 7 bases. The V gene's germline CDR1 is SEHNR and CDR2 FQNEAQ (reference sequence). The CDR3 sequence is 14 residues long. The CDR3, as DNA: TGTGCCAACAGCTTAGCCGGGACAGACTACGAGCAGTACTTC. Translating it yields CANSLAGTDYEQYF.

The V call is TRBV29-1, the J call TRBJ2-1; the match to TRBD1 covers 8 bases. The closer fit of TRBJ2-7 to the DNA end suggests the J call may be wrong. The CDR3 totals 13 residues. From germline, CDR1 is SQVTM and CDR2 ANQGSEA. The CDR3 loop reads CSDRDRSYNEQYF. In DNA, the CDR3 is TGCAGCGACCGGGACAGGTCCTACAATGAGCAGTACTTC.

There are a few counts of this clonotype. The chain couples TRBV20-1 to TRBJ2-5, with no clear D. Germline V gene sequence: CDR1 DFQATT, CDR2 SNEGSKA (reference sequence). The germline V and J ends were trimmed by 5 bases and 5 bases, with 3 bases remaining between them. CDR3 size: 9 residues. DNA for the CDR3: TGCAGTGCTCTGGAGACCCAGTACTTC. Its translation: CSALETQYF.

The J gene is TRBJ1-2, the V gene TRBV29-1, with a possible D match to TRBD1 (6 bases). Looked up from germline, CDR1 is SQVTM and CDR2 is ANQGSEA. V lost 4 bases to trimming and J lost 5 bases, with 11 bases between them. The CDR3 totals 12 residues. The CDR3 DNA follows: TGCAGCGTTGTAGTCCAGGGGTATGGCTACACCTTC. Translated, it gives CSVVVQGYGYTF.

CDR3 protein: CSARSGGSYTF. The CDR3 region has the DNA TGCAGTGCTAGATCAGGGGGAAGCTACACCTTC. This chain joins TRBV20-1 and TRBJ1-2, with TRBD1 identical over 7 bases. With V trimmed by 2 bases and J by 9 bases, 3 bases remained unmatched. The CDR3 consists of 11 residues. In germline, CDR1 is DFQATT, CDR2 SNEGSKA (reference sequence).

The genes are TRBV4-1 and TRBJ2-7; D is unresolved. CDR1 is MGHRA, CDR2 YSYEKL, per germline. The CDR3 covers 17 residues. V dropped 1 base and J dropped 0 bases, with 16 bases sitting between them. CDR3: CASSQASPTRVSYEQYF. In DNA, the CDR3 is TGCGCCAGCAGCCAAGCCTCACCTACTCGAGTCTCCTACGAGCAGTACTTC.

This clonotype was detected many times. The CDR3 protein is CASSYSHRGGNIQYF. CDR3 in DNA: TGTGCCAGCAGTTACTCCCACAGGGGCGGAAACATTCAGTACTTC. V usage is TRBV6-5 and J usage is TRBJ2-4, with 7 bases lining up with TRBD1. This CDR3 is 15 amino acids long. CDR1 is MNHEY and CDR2 is SVGAGI in the germline V gene. The V and J ends lost 0 bases and 6 bases, in that order; junction bases with no gene match: 5.

There are a few counts of this clonotype. The CDR3 nucleotides read TGCAGTGCTAGAGGGGCTAGCGGGAGCACAGATACGCAGTATTTT. Translating it yields CSARGASGSTDTQYF. The V call is TRBV20-1, the J call TRBJ2-3, with TRBD2 identical over 8 bases. This CDR3 has 15 amino acids. CDR1 and CDR2 (germline): DFQATT, SNEGSKA (reference sequence). The J segment lost 0 bases and the V segment lost 1 base, leaving 3 bases of the junction unmatched.

The rearrangement links TRBV27 to TRBJ2-1; 8 nucleotides agree with TRBD2. This CDR3 is 16 amino acids long. The V gene's germline CDR1 is MNHEY and CDR2 SMNVEV (reference sequence). After removal of 3 bases from V and 1 base from J, the junction contained 5 bases not matched to a gene. The CDR3 sequence is CASSLVPSGSYNEQFF. For the CDR3, the DNA is TGTGCCAGCAGTTTGGTTCCTAGCGGGTCCTACAATGAGCAGTTCTTC.

This chain joins TRBV11-2 and TRBJ2-3; D gene unclear. V lost 5 bases and J lost 4, with 16 bases in between. The germline gives CDR1 SGHAT, CDR2 FQNNGV. CDR3 length: 15 residues. The CDR3 DNA follows: TGTGCCAGCAGCCTACCCCCGGCCGGACCAGATACGCAGTATTTT. Translated: CASSLPPAGPDTQYF.

To note about this clonotype: Germline and junction disagree at one end, which may indicate a read error. CDR3 nucleotides: TGCAGTGTTAGACCCCAACTAGCGGTCTCCTACAATGAGCAGTTCTTC. Its protein product is CSVRPQLAVSYNEQFF. The V and J genes are TRBV20-1 and TRBJ2-1; TRBD2 aligns across 8 bases. Germline-derived CDR1 and CDR2 are DFQATT and SNEGSKA (reference sequence). The CDR3 is 16 amino acids.

The chain is built from TRBV24-1 and TRBJ1-2; 10 bases are shared with TRBD1. CDR1 and CDR2 (germline): KGHDR, SFDVKD. This CDR3 is built from 15 residues. With V trimmed by 5 bases and J by 6 bases, 8 bases remained unmatched. Here the CDR3 reads CATSVETGGNDGYTF. CDR3 nucleotides: TGTGCCACCAGTGTGGAGACAGGGGGCAACGATGGCTACACCTTC.

Only a few counts were recorded for this clonotype. The rearrangement links TRBV3-1 to TRBJ2-3, with 9 bases lining up with TRBD1. Trimming removed 5 bases from V and 5 bases from J; junction bases left unmatched: 5. The CDR3 has 14 residues. CDR1 is LGHDT, CDR2 YNNKEL, per germline (reference sequence). The CDR3 reads CASSARDREDTQYF. CDR3 nucleotide sequence: TGTGCCAGCAGCGCCCGGGACAGGGAAGATACGCAGTATTTT.

This clonotype has a handful of counts. The rearrangement links TRBV3-1 to TRBJ2-3, with D uncertain. V was cut by 0 bases and J by 1 base, with 17 bases left in between. This CDR3 comprises 18 residues. Germline loops: CDR1 LGHDT, CDR2 YNNKEL (reference sequence). The CDR3 sequence is CASSQDLLGLAGTDTQYF. The DNA for the CDR3 is TGTGCCAGCAGCCAAGATCTCTTGGGGTTAGCCGGCACAGATACGCAGTATTTT.

The chain recombines TRBV5-6 with TRBJ1-2, with D possibly being TRBD1 (6 bases). The CDR3 is made up of 14 amino acids. The V and J ends lost 0 bases and 6 bases respectively, with 12 bases between them. Germline V lookup: CDR1 SGHDT, CDR2 YYEEEE. CDR3 in DNA: TGTGCCAGCAGCTTGGGAATGACAGGAGATGGCTACACCTTC. Translating it yields CASSLGMTGDGYTF.